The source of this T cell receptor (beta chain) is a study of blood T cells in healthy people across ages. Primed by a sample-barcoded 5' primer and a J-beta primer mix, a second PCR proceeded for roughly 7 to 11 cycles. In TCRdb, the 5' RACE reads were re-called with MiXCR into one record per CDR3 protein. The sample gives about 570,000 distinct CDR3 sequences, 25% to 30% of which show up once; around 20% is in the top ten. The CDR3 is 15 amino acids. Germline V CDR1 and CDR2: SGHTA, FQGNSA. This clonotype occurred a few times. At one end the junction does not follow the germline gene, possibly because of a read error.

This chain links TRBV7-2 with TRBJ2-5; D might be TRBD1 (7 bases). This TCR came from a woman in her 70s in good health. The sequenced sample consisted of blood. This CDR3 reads CANSLGFGGGETQYF. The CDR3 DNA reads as TGTGCCAACAGCTTGGGTTTCGGAGGGGGCGAGACCCAGTACTTC.